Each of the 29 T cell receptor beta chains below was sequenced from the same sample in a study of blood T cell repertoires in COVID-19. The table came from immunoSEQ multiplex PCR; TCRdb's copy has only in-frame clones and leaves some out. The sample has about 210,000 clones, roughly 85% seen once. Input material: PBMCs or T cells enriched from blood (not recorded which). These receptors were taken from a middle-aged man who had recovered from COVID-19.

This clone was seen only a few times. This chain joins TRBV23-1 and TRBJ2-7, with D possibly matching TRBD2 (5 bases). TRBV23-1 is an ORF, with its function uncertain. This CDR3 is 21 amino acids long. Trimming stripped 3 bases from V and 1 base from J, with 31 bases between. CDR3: CASSHNLCIRGEAIESYEQYF. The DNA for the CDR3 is TGCGCCAGCAGTCATAACCTTTGTATCCGGGGAGAAGCGATCGAATCCTACGAGCAGTACTTC.

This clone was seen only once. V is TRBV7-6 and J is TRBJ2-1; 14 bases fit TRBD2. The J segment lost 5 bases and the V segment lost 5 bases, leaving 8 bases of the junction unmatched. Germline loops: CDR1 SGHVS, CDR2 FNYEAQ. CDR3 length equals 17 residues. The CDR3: CASSKGLAGDEHNEQFF. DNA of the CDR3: TGTGCCAGCAGCAAGGGACTAGCGGGGGATGAACACAATGAGCAGTTCTTC.

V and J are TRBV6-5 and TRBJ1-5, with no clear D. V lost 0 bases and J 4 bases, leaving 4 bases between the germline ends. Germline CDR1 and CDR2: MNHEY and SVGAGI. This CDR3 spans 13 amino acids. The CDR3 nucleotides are TGTGCCAGCAGTTACTCGAGGAATCAGCCCCAGCATTTT. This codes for CASSYSRNQPQHF.

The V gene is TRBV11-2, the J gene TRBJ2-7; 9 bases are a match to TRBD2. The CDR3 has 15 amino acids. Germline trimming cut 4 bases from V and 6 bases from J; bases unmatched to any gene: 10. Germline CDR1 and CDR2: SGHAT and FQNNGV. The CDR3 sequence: CASSSLAGKLIEQYF. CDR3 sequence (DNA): TGTGCCAGCAGCTCTCTAGCGGGAAAGTTGATCGAGCAGTACTTC.

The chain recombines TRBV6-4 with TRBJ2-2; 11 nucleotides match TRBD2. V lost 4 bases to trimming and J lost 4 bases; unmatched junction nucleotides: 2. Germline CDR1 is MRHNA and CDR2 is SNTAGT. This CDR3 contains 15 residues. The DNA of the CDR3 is TGTGCCAGCAGTGTCACTAGCGGGAGCACCGGGGAGCTGTTTTTT. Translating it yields CASSVTSGSTGELFF.

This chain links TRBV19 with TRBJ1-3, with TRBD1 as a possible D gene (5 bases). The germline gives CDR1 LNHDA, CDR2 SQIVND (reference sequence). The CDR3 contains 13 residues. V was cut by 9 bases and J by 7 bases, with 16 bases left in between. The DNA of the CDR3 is TGTGCCAGCGGATTCAGGGATATCAACACCATATATTTT. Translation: CASGFRDINTIYF.

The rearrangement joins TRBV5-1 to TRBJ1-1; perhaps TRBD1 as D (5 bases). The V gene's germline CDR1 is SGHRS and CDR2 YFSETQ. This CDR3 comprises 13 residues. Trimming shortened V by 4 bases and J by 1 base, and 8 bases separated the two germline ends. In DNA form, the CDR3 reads TGCGCCAGCAGCACCCAGGGGAACACTGAAGCTTTCTTT. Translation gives CASSTQGNTEAFF.

DNA for the CDR3: TGTGCCAGTAGTATGGGACAGGGAAACACTGAAGCTTTCTTT. Translated: CASSMGQGNTEAFF. V gene TRBV19 combines with J gene TRBJ1-1, with 9 bases identical to TRBD1. Unmatched junction bases numbered 1, after V lost 3 bases and J lost 2 bases. CDR1 is LNHDA, CDR2 SQIVND, per germline (reference sequence). The CDR3 totals 14 residues.

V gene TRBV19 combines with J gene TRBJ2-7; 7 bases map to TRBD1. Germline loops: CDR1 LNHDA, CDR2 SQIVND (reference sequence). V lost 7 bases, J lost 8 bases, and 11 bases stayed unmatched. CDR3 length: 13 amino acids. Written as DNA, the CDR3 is TGTGCCAGTAAGGACAGGCGGGTTCAGAAGCAGTACTTC. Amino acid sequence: CASKDRRVQKQYF.

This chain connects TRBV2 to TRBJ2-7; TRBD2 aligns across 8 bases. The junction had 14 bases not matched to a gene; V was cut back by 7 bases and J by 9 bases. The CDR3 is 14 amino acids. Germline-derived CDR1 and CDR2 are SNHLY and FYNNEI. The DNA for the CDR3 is TGTGCCAGCAAGTCTACTGGGACTAGTTCTGCGCAGTACTTC. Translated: CASKSTGTSSAQYF.

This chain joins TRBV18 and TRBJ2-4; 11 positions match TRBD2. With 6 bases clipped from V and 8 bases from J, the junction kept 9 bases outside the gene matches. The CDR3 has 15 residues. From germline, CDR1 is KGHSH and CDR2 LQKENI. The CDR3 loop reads CASSLLAGGFDIQYF. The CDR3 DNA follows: TGTGCCAGCTCGCTATTAGCGGGAGGGTTTGACATTCAGTACTTC.

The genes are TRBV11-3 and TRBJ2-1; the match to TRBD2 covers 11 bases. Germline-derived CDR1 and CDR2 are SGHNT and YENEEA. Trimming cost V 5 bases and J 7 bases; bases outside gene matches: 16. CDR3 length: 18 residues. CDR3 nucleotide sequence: TGTGCCAGCAGCCCCGCCGCATTACTAGCGGGAGTGGGAAATGAGCAGTTCTTC. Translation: CASSPAALLAGVGNEQFF.

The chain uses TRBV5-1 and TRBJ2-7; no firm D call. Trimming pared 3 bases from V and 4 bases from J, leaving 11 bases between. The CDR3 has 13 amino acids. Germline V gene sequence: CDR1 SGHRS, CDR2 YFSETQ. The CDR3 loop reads CASSYGFGYEQYF. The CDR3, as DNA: TGCGCCAGCAGCTACGGGTTCGGATACGAGCAGTACTTC.

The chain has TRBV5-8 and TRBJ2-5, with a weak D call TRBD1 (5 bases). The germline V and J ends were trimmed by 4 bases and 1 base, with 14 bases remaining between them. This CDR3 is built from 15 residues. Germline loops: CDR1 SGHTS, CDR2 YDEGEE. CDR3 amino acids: CASSPGANVQETQYF. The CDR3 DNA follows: TGTGCCAGCAGCCCTGGGGCAAACGTCCAAGAGACCCAGTACTTC.

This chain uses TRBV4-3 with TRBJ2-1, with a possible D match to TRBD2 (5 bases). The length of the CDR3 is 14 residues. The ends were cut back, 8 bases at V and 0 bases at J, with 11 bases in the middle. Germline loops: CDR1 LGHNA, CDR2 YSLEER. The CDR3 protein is CASGVAGSYNEQFF. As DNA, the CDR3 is TGCGCCAGCGGTGTGGCGGGCTCCTACAATGAGCAGTTCTTC.

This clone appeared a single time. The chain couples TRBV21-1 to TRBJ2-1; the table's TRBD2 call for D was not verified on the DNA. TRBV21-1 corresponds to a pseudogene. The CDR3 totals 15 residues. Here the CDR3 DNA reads TGTGCCAGCAGACAAACTAGCGGGATGCGCAATGAGCAGTTCTTC. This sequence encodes CASRQTSGMRNEQFF.

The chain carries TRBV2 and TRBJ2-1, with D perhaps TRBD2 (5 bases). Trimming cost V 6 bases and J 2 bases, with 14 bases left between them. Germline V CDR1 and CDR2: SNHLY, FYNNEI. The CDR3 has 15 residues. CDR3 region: CASSSGRSPYNEQFF. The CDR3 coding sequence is TGTGCCAGCAGCAGTGGGAGATCCCCCTACAATGAGCAGTTCTTC.

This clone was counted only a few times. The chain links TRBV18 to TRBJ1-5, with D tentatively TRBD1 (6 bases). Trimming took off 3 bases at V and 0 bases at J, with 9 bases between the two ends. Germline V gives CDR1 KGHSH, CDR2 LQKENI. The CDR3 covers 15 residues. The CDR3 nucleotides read TGTGCCAGCTCACCGTCAGGGGTTAGCAATCAGCCCCAGCATTTT. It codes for CASSPSGVSNQPQHF.

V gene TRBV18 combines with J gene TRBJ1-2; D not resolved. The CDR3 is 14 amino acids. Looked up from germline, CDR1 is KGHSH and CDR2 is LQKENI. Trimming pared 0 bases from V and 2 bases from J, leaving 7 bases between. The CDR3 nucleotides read TGTGCCAGCTCACCACCGGCGGGAAACTATGGCTACACCTTC. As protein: CASSPPAGNYGYTF.

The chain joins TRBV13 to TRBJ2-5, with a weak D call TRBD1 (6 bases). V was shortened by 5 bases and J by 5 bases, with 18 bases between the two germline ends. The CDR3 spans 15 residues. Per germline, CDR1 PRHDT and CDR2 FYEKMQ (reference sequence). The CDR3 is CASSGDLTRGETQYF. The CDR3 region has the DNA TGTGCCAGCAGCGGGGACCTTACAAGGGGGGAGACCCAGTACTTC.

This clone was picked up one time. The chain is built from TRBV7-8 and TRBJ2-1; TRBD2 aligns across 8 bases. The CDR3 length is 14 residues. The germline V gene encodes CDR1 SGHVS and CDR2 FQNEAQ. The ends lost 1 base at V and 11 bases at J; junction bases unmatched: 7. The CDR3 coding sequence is TGTGCCAGCAGCTTAGGAGCCGGGACTAGGAAGCAGTTCTTC. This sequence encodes CASSLGAGTRKQFF.

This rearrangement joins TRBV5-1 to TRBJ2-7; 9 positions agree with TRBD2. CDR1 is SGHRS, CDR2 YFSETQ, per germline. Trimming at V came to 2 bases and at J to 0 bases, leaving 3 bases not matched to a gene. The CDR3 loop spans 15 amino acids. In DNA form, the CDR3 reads TGCGCCAGCAGCTTACTAGCGGGCCACTCCTACGAGCAGTACTTC. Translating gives CASSLLAGHSYEQYF. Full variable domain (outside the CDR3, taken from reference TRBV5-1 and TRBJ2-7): KAGVTQTPRYLIKTRGQQVTLSCSPISGHRSVSWYQQTPGQGLQFLFEYFSETQRNKGNFPGRFSGRQFSNSRSEMNVSTLELGDSALYLCASSLLAGHSYEQYFGPGTRLTVT.

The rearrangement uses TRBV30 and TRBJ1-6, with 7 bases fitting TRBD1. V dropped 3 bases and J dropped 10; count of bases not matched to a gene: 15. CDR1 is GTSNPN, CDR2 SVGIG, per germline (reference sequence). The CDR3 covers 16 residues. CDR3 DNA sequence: TGTGCCTGGAGCTCCCGACAGGGACGGTTGCAATCACCCCTCCACTTT. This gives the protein CAWSSRQGRLQSPLHF.

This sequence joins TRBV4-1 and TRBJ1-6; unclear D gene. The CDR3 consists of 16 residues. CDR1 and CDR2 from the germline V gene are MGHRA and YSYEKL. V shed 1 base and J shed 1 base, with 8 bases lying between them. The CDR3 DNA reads TGCGCCAGCAGCCAAGGGACGGGGTCCTATAATTCACCCCTCCACTTT. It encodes CASSQGTGSYNSPLHF.

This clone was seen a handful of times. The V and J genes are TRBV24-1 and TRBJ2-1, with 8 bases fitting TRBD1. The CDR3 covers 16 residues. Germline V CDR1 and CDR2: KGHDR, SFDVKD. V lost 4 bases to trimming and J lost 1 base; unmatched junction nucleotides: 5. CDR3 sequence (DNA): TGTGCCACCAGTGAGCAAGACAGGGGATCCTACAATGAGCAGTTCTTC. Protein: CATSEQDRGSYNEQFF.

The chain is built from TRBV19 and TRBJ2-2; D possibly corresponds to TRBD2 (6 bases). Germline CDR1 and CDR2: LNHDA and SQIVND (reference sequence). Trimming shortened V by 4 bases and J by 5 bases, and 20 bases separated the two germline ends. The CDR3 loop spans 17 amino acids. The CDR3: CASSTRRGSLKTGELFF. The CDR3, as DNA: TGTGCCAGTAGTACCCGGAGGGGCTCTCTTAAAACCGGGGAGCTGTTTTTT.

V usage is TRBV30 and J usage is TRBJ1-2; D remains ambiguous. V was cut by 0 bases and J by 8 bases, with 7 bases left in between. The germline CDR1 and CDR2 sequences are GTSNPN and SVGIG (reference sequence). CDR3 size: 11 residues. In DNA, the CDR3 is TGTGCCTGGAGTGTTTCACGGGGCTACACCTTC. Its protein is CAWSVSRGYTF.

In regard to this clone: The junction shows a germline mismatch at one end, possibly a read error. The DNA of the CDR3 is TGTGCCAGCAGTCAAGCCACCGGGACAGGGGCGTCTGAGCAGTACTTC. As protein: CASSQATGTGASEQYF. This rearrangement joins TRBV6-1 to TRBJ2-7, with 10 bases aligning to TRBD1. The CDR3 has 16 residues. CDR1 MNHNS and CDR2 SASEGT come from the germline V gene.

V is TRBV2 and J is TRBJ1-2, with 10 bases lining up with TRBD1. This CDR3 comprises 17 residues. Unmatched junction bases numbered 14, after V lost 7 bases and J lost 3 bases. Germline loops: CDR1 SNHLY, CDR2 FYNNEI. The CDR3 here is CASTGWDRGTKDYGYTF. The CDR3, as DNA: TGTGCCAGCACCGGCTGGGACAGGGGAACCAAAGACTATGGCTACACCTTC.